The 4 T cell receptor beta chains reported below all come from one sample, sequenced in a study of T cell responses to AZD1222 COVID-19 vaccine. Sequenced by immunoSEQ multiplex PCR; TCRdb stores in-frame clones only, minus some. The table shows some 100,000 clones, with 70% to 90% occurring only once. Specimen: peripheral blood, collected on day 0 of MenACWY control vaccination. These receptors were collected from an adult in good health.

The chain couples TRBV11-2 to TRBJ2-5; D not certain. The CDR3 spans 13 residues. The V gene lost 5 bases and the J gene lost 4 bases, with 11 bases spanning the gap. Germline CDR1 and CDR2: SGHAT and FQNNGV. The CDR3 coding sequence is TGTGCCAGCAGCCGCGGTCGTGCAGAGACCCAGTACTTC. Translated: CASSRGRAETQYF. The full variable domain, rest sourced from reference TRBV11-2 and TRBJ2-5, is EAGVAQSPRYKIIEKRQSVAFWCNPISGHATLYWYQQILGQGPKLLIQFQNNGVVDDSQLPKDRFSAERLKGVDSTLKIQPAKLEDSAVYLCASSRGRAETQYFGPGTRLLVL.

J is TRBJ2-2 and V is TRBV27; TRBD1 aligns across 9 bases. CDR3 size: 15 residues. Germline CDR1 is MNHEY and CDR2 is SMNVEV (reference sequence). The J segment lost 3 bases and the V segment lost 7 bases, leaving 6 bases of the junction unmatched. The CDR3 DNA reads TGTGCCAGCACCAAGGACAGGGGTGACACCGGGGAGCTGTTTTTT. The encoded protein is CASTKDRGDTGELFF.

The table lists this clone with a count of one. The chain joins TRBV9 to TRBJ1-2; D unresolved. The germline CDR1 and CDR2 sequences are SGDLS and YYNGEE. The CDR3 is made up of 12 amino acids. The ends were cut back, 0 bases at V and 5 bases at J, with 5 bases in the middle. This CDR3 is CASSVDGYGYTF. In DNA, the CDR3 is TGTGCCAGCAGCGTAGATGGTTATGGCTACACCTTC. The full variable domain, rest sourced from reference TRBV9 and TRBJ1-2, is DSGVTQTPKHLITATGQRVTLRCSPRSGDLSVYWYQQSLDQGLQFLIQYYNGEERAKGNILERFSAQQFPDLHSELNLSSLELGDSALYFCASSVDGYGYTFGSGTRLTVV.

The chain joins TRBV9 to TRBJ2-1; 9 bases fit TRBD2. This CDR3 has 17 residues. V gave up 2 bases and J gave up 1 base; unmatched junction bases: 7. Germline CDR1 reads SGDLS; CDR2 reads YYNGEE. The CDR3 loop reads CASSVGIAGASYNEQFF. As DNA, the CDR3 is TGTGCCAGCAGCGTCGGAATAGCGGGGGCGTCCTACAATGAGCAGTTCTTC.